The clone carrying this T cell receptor beta chain was seen many times. Its specificity is not known. Using a CD8+CD4-CCR7+CD45RA+ phenotype, naive CD8 T cells were sorted. The data were obtained in a study of molecular identifiers for immune sequencing clone quantification. Study results and caveats: Clonotypes topping 20 RNA copies carried over 99% of effector molecules but under 1% of naive ones. A shared barcode on identical TCR molecules could lead to underestimated sizes for highly expanded clones.

CDR1 is SQVTM, CDR2 ANQGSEA, per germline. V trimming: 8 bases; J trimming: 5 bases; junction bases outside the gene matches: 3. This CDR3 spans 10 amino acids. The use of previously described methods and listed TCR primers produced the bulk TCR libraries. TCRdb ran MiXCR on the PCR reads and lists one entry per CDR3 protein. Here the sample spans some 680,000 distinct CDR3 sequences, about 25% being singletons. This receptor was taken from a human donor in good health. Some libraries in this study had Jurkat cell RNA spiked in. Sequencing input: naive CD8+ T cells from blood, with Jurkat cell RNA spiked in. Noted subset: FACS-sorted CD8+CD4-CCR7+CD45RA+ naive T cells. The chain has TRBV29-1 and TRBJ2-7, with 7 nucleotides matching TRBD1. CDR3 region: CSLQGNEQYF. The CDR3 nucleotides are TGCAGCCTACAGGGGAACGAGCAGTACTTC.